This is a list of T cell receptor beta chains from one sample in a study of blood T cell repertoires in COVID-19. TCRdb's table, derived via immunoSEQ multiplex PCR, lists solely in-frame clones and lacks some. The sample includes 55,000 to 60,000 clones, 84% of them seen just once. The sample comprised peripheral blood. These receptors were taken from a man between 65 and 79 years old with active COVID-19. Both conserved end residues are part of each CDR3. A D gene is named only where the DNA matches it firmly. Only part of the rows carry a size: once, few, many, or a class if the clone is expanded.

V	D	size	J	CDR3	DNA
TRBV5-1	.	.	TRBJ2-3	CASSHGGPGTDTQYF	TGCGCCAGCAGCCACGGGGGTCCTGGCACAGATACGCAGTATTTT
TRBV5-6	.	.	TRBJ1-2	CASSQLNYGYTF	TGTGCCAGCAGCCAACTGAACTATGGCTACACCTTC
TRBV24-1	TRBD1	once	TRBJ2-2	CATSDTTGHGELFF	TGTGCCACCAGTGACACGACAGGGCACGGGGAGCTGTTTTTT
TRBV5-4	.	.	TRBJ2-2	CASSLAGLVTGELFF	TGTGCCAGCAGCTTGGCAGGACTGGTCACCGGGGAGCTGTTTTTT
TRBV7-6	.	.	TRBJ1-5	CASSLGQGLDQPQHF	TGTGCCAGCAGCTTAGGTCAGGGGCTTGATCAGCCCCAGCATTTT
TRBV19	TRBD2	.	TRBJ2-2	CASRDIGGGRTGELFF	TGTGCCAGTAGGGATATCGGGGGAGGGCGGACCGGGGAGCTGTTTTTT
TRBV7-2	.	.	TRBJ2-7	CASSGGPSYEQYF	TGTGCCAGCTCTGGAGGGCCGTCCTACGAGCAGTACTTC
TRBV10-3	TRBD1	.	TRBJ1-1	CAISEYRGDTEAFF	TGTGCCATCAGTGAGTACAGGGGGGACACTGAAGCTTTCTTT
TRBV5-4	.	.	TRBJ2-2	CASSWIQSTGELFF	TGTGCCAGCAGCTGGATACAGAGCACCGGGGAGCTGTTTTTT
TRBV3-1/TRBV3-2	.	.	TRBJ2-1	CASSQVGRNEQFF	TGTGCCAGCAGCCAGGTAGGGAGGAATGAGCAGTTCTTC
TRBV6-5	.	.	TRBJ2-7	CASSQGSYEQYF	TGTGCCAGCAGCCAGGGGTCCTACGAGCAGTACTTC
TRBV10-3	TRBD1	.	TRBJ2-7	CAISESGTGGYF	TGTGCCATCAGTGAGTCGGGAACAGGGGGATACTTC
TRBV13	TRBD1	.	TRBJ1-5	CASSFGQECQPQHF	TGTGCCAGCAGCTTTGGACAGGAATGTCAGCCCCAGCATTTT
TRBV7-8	TRBD2	once	TRBJ2-1	CASSSYRLAGPYNEQFF	TGTGCCAGCAGCTCTTATCGACTAGCGGGGCCCTACAATGAGCAGTTCTTC
TRBV5-1	TRBD2	.	TRBJ2-5	CASSLASGGETQYF	TGCGCCAGCAGCTTGGCTAGCGGGGGAGAGACCCAGTACTTC
TRBV9	.	.	TRBJ2-7	CASSAGPQPVYEQYF	TGTGCCAGCAGCGCTGGGCCCCAACCGGTCTACGAGCAGTACTTC
TRBV5-4	.	.	TRBJ2-7	CASSSDPSGDEQYF	TGTGCCAGCAGCTCCGACCCCTCAGGGGACGAGCAGTACTTC
TRBV6-5	.	.	TRBJ1-2	CASSAAQGSKGYTF	TGTGCCAGCAGCGCCGCACAGGGCTCTAAAGGCTACACCTTC
TRBV4-3	TRBD2	large	TRBJ2-7	CASSQGAGGAEQYF	TGCGCCAGCAGCCAAGGGGCGGGAGGGGCCGAGCAGTACTTC
TRBV19	TRBD2	.	TRBJ2-1	CASSAELAGVLYNEQFF	TGTGCCAGTAGTGCCGAACTAGCGGGAGTACTCTACAATGAGCAGTTCTTC
TRBV5-4	.	.	TRBJ1-1	CASSFGGRVNTEAFF	TGTGCCAGCAGCTTCGGGGGGAGGGTGAACACTGAAGCTTTCTTT
TRBV12-5	TRBD2	.	TRBJ2-7	CASGLVTSDYEQYF	TGTGCTAGTGGTTTGGTAACTAGCGACTACGAGCAGTACTTC